The next 5 T cell receptor beta chains were all read from a single sample in a study of T cells of healthy individuals. TCRdb independently ran MiXCR on the 5' RACE reads; one entry per CDR3 protein. This table has approximately 100,000 distinct CDR3 sequences, approximately 15% appearing once. Receptor source: a human donor in good health.

This clonotype was detected ten times or more. DNA of the CDR3: TGCGCCAGCAGCTTGGCAGGACCCGATGGGCCCCAGTACTTC. Translated: CASSLAGPDGPQYF. The chain carries TRBV5-1 and TRBJ2-5; D gene uncertain. This CDR3 comprises 14 residues. The germline V and J ends were trimmed by 0 bases and 9 bases, with 15 bases remaining between them. Germline assignment: CDR1 SGHRS and CDR2 YFSETQ. The full variable domain, completed using reference TRBV5-1 and TRBJ2-5, is KAGVTQTPRYLIKTRGQQVTLSCSPISGHRSVSWYQQTPGQGLQFLFEYFSETQRNKGNFPGRFSGRQFSNSRSEMNVSTLELGDSALYLCASSLAGPDGPQYFGPGTRLLVL.

In its sample, this clonotype was seen many times. The CDR3 here is CASSPGGTPNEQFF. DNA for the CDR3: TGTGCCAGCAGCCCCGGCGGGACCCCCAATGAGCAGTTCTTC. This chain connects TRBV6-1 to TRBJ2-1; TRBD2 is a possible D gene (6 bases). This CDR3 is 14 amino acids long. Germline-derived CDR1 and CDR2 are MNHNS and SASEGT. V was pared by 6 bases and J by 6 bases, with 15 bases between.

Many counts were recorded for this clonotype. The chain couples TRBV6-5 to TRBJ1-1, with D hard to call. The germline V and J ends were trimmed by 2 bases and 2 bases, with 6 bases remaining between them. Germline CDR1 MNHEY, CDR2 SVGAGI. CDR3 length: 13 amino acids. The CDR3 protein is CASSYQENTEAFF. The CDR3 DNA follows: TGTGCCAGCAGTTACCAGGAAAACACTGAAGCTTTCTTT.

This clonotype was detected ten times or more. The V call is TRBV4-1, the J call TRBJ2-7, with 7 positions matching TRBD1. In germline, CDR1 is MGHRA, CDR2 YSYEKL. This CDR3 spans 14 amino acids. The ends lost 6 bases at V and 2 bases at J; junction bases unmatched: 7. The CDR3 is CASRRQGETYEQYF. In nucleotides, the CDR3 is TGCGCCAGCAGAAGACAGGGAGAGACCTACGAGCAGTACTTC.

A few counts support this clonotype. This chain joins TRBV7-2 and TRBJ2-5; 8 positions agree with TRBD2. Germline lookup yields CDR1 SGHTA and CDR2 FQGNSA. The CDR3 totals 14 residues. V lost 0 bases, J lost 7 bases, and 4 bases stayed unmatched. The CDR3 is CASSLALREVTQYF. The CDR3 DNA reads as TGTGCCAGCAGCTTAGCGTTGCGGGAGGTGACCCAGTACTTC.